This entry concerns a single TCR beta chain. This entry is derived from a study of T cells in Graves' hyperthyroidism and ophthalmopathy. Trimming removed 3 bases at V and 2 bases at J, with 8 bases between. Germline assignment: CDR1 MNHEY and CDR2 SMNVEV (reference sequence). The CDR3 extends over 13 amino acids. Based on clinical symptoms, serum thyroxine and TRAb, thyroid ultrasound and orbital computed tomography, diagnoses were reached. The source material, RNA transcripts, was used to amplify TCR beta CDR3 regions. The primer set for the first-round RT-PCR of the TCR CDR3 was HTBI. TCRdb re-analysed the multiplex PCR reads in MiXCR, keeping a single row per CDR3 protein. This sample yields hundreds of thousands of distinct CDR3 sequences, of which about 14% are seen a single time; about 13% belongs to the top ten.

This rearrangement joins TRBV27 to TRBJ2-7; no clear D. Sequenced sample: blood. This TCR was recovered from a man aged 18 to 29 with Graves' ophthalmopathy. CDR3 residues: CASSFYGTYEQYF. The CDR3 bases are TGTGCCAGCAGTTTCTACGGAACCTACGAGCAGTACTTC.